The 2 T cell receptor beta chains below were found in one sample sequenced in a study of blood T cell repertoires in COVID-19. Sequenced by immunoSEQ multiplex PCR; TCRdb stores in-frame clones only, minus some. This table holds 150,000 to 200,000 clones, approximately 91% found once. The sample was PBMCs or T cells enriched from blood (not recorded which). The source is a woman aged 18-29 years who had recovered from COVID-19.

Written as DNA, the CDR3 is TGTGCCAGCAGTTACGGGAGGGCAGGTCCTACCTACGAGCAGTACTTC. It codes for CASSYGRAGPTYEQYF. The chain links TRBV6-5 to TRBJ2-7, with 7 nucleotides matching TRBD2. V shed 2 bases and J 2 bases; nucleotides not matched to a gene: 9. CDR1 and CDR2 from the germline V gene are MNHEY and SVGAGI. CDR3 length: 16 residues.

The chain recombines TRBV6-5 with TRBJ2-7, with D possibly TRBD1 on 6 matching bases. The CDR3 is 15 residues long. V lost 6 bases and J 3 bases, leaving 18 bases between the germline ends. Per germline, CDR1 MNHEY and CDR2 SVGAGI. The CDR3 coding sequence is TGTGCCAGCAGAATTTACAGGGCCCCGAACTACGAGCAGTACTTC. This encodes CASRIYRAPNYEQYF.